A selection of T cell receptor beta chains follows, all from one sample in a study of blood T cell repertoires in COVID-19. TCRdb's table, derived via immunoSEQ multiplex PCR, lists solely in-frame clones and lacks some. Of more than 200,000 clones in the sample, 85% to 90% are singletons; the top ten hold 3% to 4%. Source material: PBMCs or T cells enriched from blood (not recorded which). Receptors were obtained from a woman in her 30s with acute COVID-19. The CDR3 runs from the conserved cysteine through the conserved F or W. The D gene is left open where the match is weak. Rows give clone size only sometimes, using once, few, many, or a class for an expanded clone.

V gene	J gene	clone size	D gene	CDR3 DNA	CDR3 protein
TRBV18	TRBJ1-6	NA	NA	TGTGCCAGCTCGCCGACAGGATTTGTGTCACCCCTCCACTTT	CASSPTGFVSPLHF
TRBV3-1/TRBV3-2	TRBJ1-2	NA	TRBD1	TGTGCCAGCAGCCAAAAAGGGGGACAGGGAAATGGCTACACCTTC	CASSQKGGQGNGYTF
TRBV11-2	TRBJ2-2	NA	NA	TGTGCCAGCAGACACGTCGGGGGGCAGGACACCGGGGAGCTGTTTTTT	CASRHVGGQDTGELFF
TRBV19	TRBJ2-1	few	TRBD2	TGTGCCAGTAGTATGTCCAGCGGGGGGGCGGGTGAGCAGTTCTTC	CASSMSSGGAGEQFF
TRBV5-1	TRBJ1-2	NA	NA	TGCGCCAGCAGCTTGGAGGGGAACTATGGCTACACCTTC	CASSLEGNYGYTF
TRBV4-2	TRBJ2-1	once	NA	TGTGCCAGCAGCCAAGATCGAGGGGGGGTAGGCGAGCAGTTCTTC	CASSQDRGGVGEQFF
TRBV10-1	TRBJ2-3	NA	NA	TGCGCCAGCAGTGAAAGGAGTAGAGGCGAGGATACGCAGTATTTT	CASSERSRGEDTQYF
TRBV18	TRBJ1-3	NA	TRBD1	TGTGCCAGCTCAGGGGACAGGCCCTCTGGAAACACCATATATTTT	CASSGDRPSGNTIYF
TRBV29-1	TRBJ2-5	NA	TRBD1	TGCAGCGTGCTTGACAGGGGGCAAGAGACCCAGTACTTC	CSVLDRGQETQYF
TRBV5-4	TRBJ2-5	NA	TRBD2	TGTGCCAGCAGCCTACTAGCGGGGGGGAGGGAGACCCAGTACTTC	CASSLLAGGRETQYF
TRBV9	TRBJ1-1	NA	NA	TGTGCCAGCAGCGTAGAGGTCAGGTGCACTGAAGCTTTCTTT	CASSVEVRCTEAFF
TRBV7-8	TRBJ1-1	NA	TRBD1	TGTGCCAGCAGCATAAGTAGACAGGGACCGAACACTGAAGCTTTCTTT	CASSISRQGPNTEAFF
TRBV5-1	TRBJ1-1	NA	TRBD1	TGCGCCAGCAGCATCCGGACAGGGGCCACTGAAGCTTTCTTT	CASSIRTGATEAFF
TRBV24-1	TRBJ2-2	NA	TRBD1	TGTGCCACCAGTGATTTGACAGGGGGCCTAAACACCGGGGAGCTGTTTTTT	CATSDLTGGLNTGELFF
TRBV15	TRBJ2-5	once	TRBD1	TGTGCCACCAGCAGGGCAGGGGGCGAGACCCAGTACTTC	CATSRAGGETQYF
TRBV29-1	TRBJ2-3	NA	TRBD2	TGCAGCGTTCGGGCGGGGGGCACAGATACGCAGTATTTT	CSVRAGGTDTQYF
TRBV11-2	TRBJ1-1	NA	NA	TGTGCCAGCAGGCGTAACACTGAAGCTTTCTTT	CASRRNTEAFF
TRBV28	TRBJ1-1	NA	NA	TGTGCCAGCAGTCCCCCGTTAGGCGGGGGGACTGAAGCTTTCTTT	CASSPPLGGGTEAFF
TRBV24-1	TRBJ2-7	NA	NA	TGTGCCACCAGTGATGGTAGCTACGAGCAGTACTTC	CATSDGSYEQYF
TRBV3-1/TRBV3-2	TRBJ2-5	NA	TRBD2	TGTGCCAGCAGACAAGCGGGGGGGCGGATCGGAGAGACCCAGTACTTC	CASRQAGGRIGETQYF
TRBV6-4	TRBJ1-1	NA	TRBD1	TGTGCCAGCAGTGACTCGACAGGGGGCGAAGCTTTCTTT	CASSDSTGGEAFF
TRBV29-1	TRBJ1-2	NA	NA	TGCAGCGTCGAAACAGGTCTCGGCTACACCTTC	CSVETGLGYTF
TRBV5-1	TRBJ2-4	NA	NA	TGCGCCAGCAGCAGGGGCGGAGGGGAGGCAAACATTCAGTACTTC	CASSRGGGEANIQYF
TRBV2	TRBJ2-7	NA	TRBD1	TGTGCCAGCAGTCTGGGACAGGTTGTCTACGAGCAGTACTTC	CASSLGQVVYEQYF
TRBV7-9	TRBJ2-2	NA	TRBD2	TGTGCCAGCAGCTTTAAGCGGGGGGCGAACACCGGGGAGCTGTTTTTT	CASSFKRGANTGELFF
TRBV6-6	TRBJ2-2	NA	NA	TGTGCCAGCAGGATCGACAGTACGAACACCGGGGAGCTGTTTTTT	CASRIDSTNTGELFF
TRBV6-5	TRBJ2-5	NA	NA	TGTGCCAGCAGTTATACTCGGACAGAACAAGAGACCCAGTACTTC	CASSYTRTEQETQYF
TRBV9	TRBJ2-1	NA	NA	TGTGCCAGCAGCTTCTCGACGGGGGGCGCTGAGCAGTTCTTC	CASSFSTGGAEQFF
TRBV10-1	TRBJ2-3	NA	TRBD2	TGCGCCAGCAGTGAAAGCGGGGTGAGCACAGATACGCAGTATTTT	CASSESGVSTDTQYF
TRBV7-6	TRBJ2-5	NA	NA	TGTGCCAGCAGCCCAAGCCTTGAGACCCAGTACTTC	CASSPSLETQYF
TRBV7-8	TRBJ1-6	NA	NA	TGTGCCAGCAGCTCCCAGACCTATAATTCACCCCTCCACTTT	CASSSQTYNSPLHF
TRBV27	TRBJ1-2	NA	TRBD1	TGTGCCAGCAGTTTAGCCGGGACAGGGAATGGCTACACCTTC	CASSLAGTGNGYTF
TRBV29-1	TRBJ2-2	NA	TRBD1	TGCAGCGTTGAACAACAGGGGATGAACACCGGGGAGCTGTTTTTT	CSVEQQGMNTGELFF
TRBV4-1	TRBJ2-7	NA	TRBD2	TGCGCCAGCAGCCAGGGACTAGCCTACGAGCAGTACTTC	CASSQGLAYEQYF
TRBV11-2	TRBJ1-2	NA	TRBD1	TGTGCCAGCAGCTTAGATGACAGGGTCGATGGCTACACCTTC	CASSLDDRVDGYTF
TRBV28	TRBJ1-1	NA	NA	TGTGCCAGCGGGCGGGGGCCGGTGCTGATGAACACTGAAGCTTTCTTT	CASGRGPVLMNTEAFF
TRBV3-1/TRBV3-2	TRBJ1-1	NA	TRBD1	TGTGCCAGCAGCCAAGAAGGGACAGCGAACACTGAAGCTTTCTTT	CASSQEGTANTEAFF
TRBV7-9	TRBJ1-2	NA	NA	TGTGCCAGCAGTTATGCAGGGGCCCACCTCCGCTATGGCTACACCTTC	CASSYAGAHLRYGYTF
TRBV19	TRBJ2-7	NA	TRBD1	TGTGCCAGTAGTGTGGGACAGGCAACCTACGAGCAGTACTTC	CASSVGQATYEQYF
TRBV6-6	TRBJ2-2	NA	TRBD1	TGTGCCAGCAGTGACGACAGGGTAAATGGGGGGGAGCTGTTTTTT	CASSDDRVNGGELFF
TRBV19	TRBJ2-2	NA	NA	TGTGCCAGTAGTCAACGCCCTGTTTTGCGAAACACCGGGGAGCTGTTTTTT	CASSQRPVLRNTGELFF
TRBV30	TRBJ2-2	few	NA	TGTGCCTGGAGCGAGGGTGTCAGGGGAACCGGGGAGCTGTTTTTT	CAWSEGVRGTGELFF
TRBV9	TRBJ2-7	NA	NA	TGTGCCAGCAGCGTAGGAATGAGCTACGAGCAGTACTTC	CASSVGMSYEQYF
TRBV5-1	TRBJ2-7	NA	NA	TGCGCCAGCAGCTCGTCGGACAGTGTCGCCTACGAGCAGTACTTC	CASSSSDSVAYEQYF
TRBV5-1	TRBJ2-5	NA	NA	TGCGCCAGCAGCTTGGTGAGTCAAGAGACCCAGTACTTC	CASSLVSQETQYF